One sample yielded the 15 T cell receptor beta chains listed below, sequenced in a study of cytomegalovirus exposure and HLA in healthy donors. PCR employed 60 Vbeta and 13 Jbeta primers. TCRdb's table, derived via immunoSEQ multiplex PCR, lists solely in-frame clones and lacks some. Here the sample spans hundreds of thousands of clones, nearly 80% being singletons. Sample: PBMCs. The receptors originated from a man between 18 and 35 years old in good health and CMV-seronegative.

This rearrangement joins TRBV28 to TRBJ1-1; 7 bases fit TRBD1. The V gene's germline CDR1 is MDHEN and CDR2 SYDVKM. After removal of 6 bases from V and 6 bases from J, the junction contained 22 bases not matched to a gene. CDR3 size: 18 residues. CDR3 in DNA: TGTGCCAGCAGCCGATACGACAGGGTGAGAGCCCCAGTTCCTGAAGCTTTCTTT. It translates to CASSRYDRVRAPVPEAFF.

The V call is TRBV6-6, the J call TRBJ1-1; TRBD1 agrees at 11 bases. The CDR3 sequence is 14 residues long. Germline CDR1 is MNHNY and CDR2 is SVGAGI (reference sequence). V was clipped by 2 bases and J by 4 bases; unmatched bases: 0. CDR3 residues: CASSYGTGGTEAFF. The CDR3 DNA sequence: TGTGCCAGCAGTTACGGGACAGGGGGCACTGAAGCTTTCTTT.

V gene TRBV11-3 combines with J gene TRBJ1-1, with 7 nucleotides matching TRBD1. Germline CDR1 and CDR2: SGHNT and YENEEA. The CDR3 has 19 residues. J was trimmed by 4 bases and V by 5 bases; bases with no gene match: 22. CDR3 region: CASSPRRPISDRPLTEAFF. The CDR3 DNA reads TGTGCCAGCAGCCCGCGACGCCCTATTTCGGACAGGCCGCTCACTGAAGCTTTCTTT. The full variable domain, with the rest looked up from reference TRBV11-3 and TRBJ1-1, is EAGVVQSPRYKIIEKKQPVAFWCNPISGHNTLYWYLQNLGQGPELLIRYENEEAVDDSQLPKDRFSAERLKGVDSTLKIQPAELGDSAVYLCASSPRRPISDRPLTEAFFGQGTRLTVV.

As to this clone: The sample carries other DNA sequences with the same CDR3. The chain recombines TRBV5-1 with TRBJ2-3, with TRBD1 identical over 10 bases. There are 15 residues in the CDR3. The J segment lost 3 bases and the V segment lost 0 bases, leaving 1 base of the junction unmatched. CDR1 is SGHRS and CDR2 is YFSETQ in the germline V gene. CDR3 residues: CASSLVGQGTDTQYF. CDR3 DNA sequence: TGCGCCAGCAGCTTGGTGGGACAGGGGACAGATACGCAGTATTTT.

The chain links TRBV6-4 to TRBJ2-1; tentatively, D is TRBD1 (5 bases). Germline CDR1 is MRHNA and CDR2 is SNTAGT. The CDR3 extends over 15 amino acids. The V end lost 0 bases, the J end lost 2 bases, and 8 bases lay between the germline ends. CDR3 amino acids: CASSDSAGPYNEQFF. CDR3 bases: TGTGCCAGCAGTGACTCGGCAGGGCCCTACAATGAGCAGTTCTTC.

V is TRBV19 and J is TRBJ1-5, with D uncertain. The V and J ends lost 8 bases and 0 bases respectively, with 11 bases between them. This CDR3 spans 14 amino acids. Germline V gene data show CDR1 as LNHDA and CDR2 as SQIVND (reference sequence). CDR3 residues: CASRTGYSNQPQHF. CDR3 DNA sequence: TGTGCCAGTCGTACGGGGTATAGCAATCAGCCCCAGCATTTT.

The chain joins TRBV12-5 to TRBJ2-1, with 7 bases fitting TRBD1. The germline V gene encodes CDR1 LGHNT and CDR2 FRNRAP. V shed 1 base, J shed 7 bases, and the junction held 10 bases outside the gene matches. This CDR3 spans 16 amino acids. CDR3 loop: CASGLERTGLVNEQFF. The CDR3 nucleotides read TGTGCTAGTGGTTTGGAGAGGACAGGTCTGGTGAATGAGCAGTTCTTC.

The chain combines TRBV7-8 with TRBJ1-1; 7 nucleotides agree with TRBD1. V shed 6 bases, J shed 2 bases, and the junction held 6 bases outside the gene matches. Germline values: CDR1 SGHVS, CDR2 FQNEAQ. CDR3 length equals 14 residues. The CDR3 is CASRKSGGNTEAFF. The CDR3 DNA is TGTGCCAGCAGGAAATCAGGGGGTAACACTGAAGCTTTCTTT.

The rearrangement uses TRBV10-1 and TRBJ2-5, with D perhaps matching TRBD2 (7 bases). The CDR3 extends over 14 amino acids. V was shortened by 10 bases and J by 2 bases, with 17 bases between the two germline ends. The germline gives CDR1 WNHNN, CDR2 SYGVQD (reference sequence). The CDR3 DNA is TGCGCCACCCCGAAAGGGGGGGGACAAGAGACCCAGTACTTC. Translating gives CATPKGGGQETQYF.

The V and J genes are TRBV11-2 and TRBJ2-1, with 8 bases identical to TRBD1. CDR1 SGHAT and CDR2 FQNNGV come from the germline V gene. The J segment lost 8 bases and the V segment lost 1 base, leaving 4 bases of the junction unmatched. The CDR3 has 14 amino acids. CDR3 sequence reads: CASSLVDRGHEQFF. CDR3 bases: TGTGCCAGCAGCTTAGTAGACAGGGGTCATGAGCAGTTCTTC. Together with reference TRBV11-2 and TRBJ2-1, the CDR3 gives the full variable domain: EAGVAQSPRYKIIEKRQSVAFWCNPISGHATLYWYQQILGQGPKLLIQFQNNGVVDDSQLPKDRFSAERLKGVDSTLKIQPAKLEDSAVYLCASSLVDRGHEQFFGPGTRLTVL.

CDR3 loop: CAWTLGAVSKSSYEQYF. CDR3 nucleotide sequence: TGTGCCTGGACCCTAGGAGCGGTTAGCAAGAGCTCCTACGAGCAGTACTTC. The genes are TRBV30 and TRBJ2-7; a weak D match, TRBD2 (5 bases). CDR3 size: 17 residues. V was pared by 4 bases and J by 0 bases, with 22 bases between. Germline CDR1 and CDR2: GTSNPN and SVGIG (reference sequence).

Worth noting for this clone: Compared with germline, one end of the junction differs, possibly owing to a read error. V is TRBV7-7 and J is TRBJ2-3; TRBD2 matches 8 bases. CDR3 length: 16 amino acids. Germline V gene lookup returns CDR1 SSHAT and CDR2 FNYEAQ (reference sequence). The CDR3 region has the DNA TGTGCTAGCAGCTTAGGGGCCAGCGGGGGTGGGGATACGCAGTATTTT. Translating gives CASSLGASGGGDTQYF.

This clone was counted only a few times. The CDR3 loop reads CASSGMPGTGEKLFF. Written as DNA, the CDR3 is TGTGCCAGCAGTGGGATGCCTGGGACAGGGGAAAAACTGTTTTTT. This rearrangement joins TRBV2 to TRBJ1-4; TRBD1 aligns across 9 bases. V lost 4 bases and J lost 8; bases outside the gene matches: 8. The CDR3 is 15 amino acids. In germline, CDR1 is SNHLY, CDR2 FYNNEI.

The rearrangement joins TRBV7-9 to TRBJ2-1; no clear D gene. Germline V CDR1 and CDR2: SEHNR, FQNEAQ (reference sequence). Trimming removed 5 bases at V and 5 bases at J, with 10 bases between. CDR3 length: 13 residues. CDR3 coding DNA: TGTGCCAGCAGCGCTATCCGGGACAATGAGCAGTTCTTC. This translates into CASSAIRDNEQFF.

This clone came up once. The V and J genes are TRBV6-1 and TRBJ2-1; TRBD2 aligns across 8 bases. The CDR3 has 13 amino acids. The ends lost 8 bases at V and 3 bases at J; junction bases unmatched: 3. CDR1 is MNHNS and CDR2 is SASEGT in the germline V gene. CDR3: CASLAGYYNEQFF. The CDR3 nucleotides are TGTGCCAGCTTAGCGGGGTACTACAATGAGCAGTTCTTC.